These 24 T cell receptor beta chains were all obtained from the same sample, sequenced in a study of post-analysis software for immune sequencing data. General observations from the study: Patients carried five TRBV segments more frequently than controls did, and TRBV5-6, TRBV5-1 and TRBV20-1 were among them.

These receptors are not linked to any known antigen. TCR beta cDNA libraries included unique molecular identifiers. MiXCR, applied by TCRdb to the PCR reads, yields one record per CDR3 protein. The sample holds some 800,000 distinct CDR3 sequences; roughly 50% are singletons and the top ten take roughly 4.9%. The sample taken for sequencing was blood. These receptors all come from a girl under 18 with multiple sclerosis.

This clonotype showed up just a few times. The J gene is TRBJ1-2, the V gene TRBV29-1, with a weak D call TRBD1 (5 bases). Trimming pared 1 base from V and 3 bases from J, leaving 9 bases between. Germline V gene sequence: CDR1 SQVTM, CDR2 ANQGSEA. CDR3 size: 13 residues. Written as DNA, the CDR3 is TGCAGCGTTGAAGGGGGGACGGACTATGGCTACACCTTC. This translates into CSVEGGTDYGYTF.

The chain employs TRBV4-2 and TRBJ1-1; D remains ambiguous. The CDR3 contains 19 residues. From germline, CDR1 is LGHNA and CDR2 YNFKEQ. V lost 0 bases and J 1 base, leaving 21 bases between the germline ends. The DNA of the CDR3 is TGTGCCAGCAGCCAAGAGTATGGAACTTTGGGAGTTGAGAACACTGAAGCTTTCTTT. It yields the protein CASSQEYGTLGVENTEAFF.

In this sample, this clonotype turned up a few times. The V call is TRBV5-1, the J call TRBJ1-6; possible D gene TRBD1, 5 bases. The V end lost 5 bases, the J end lost 6 bases, and 9 bases lay between the germline ends. CDR3 length: 13 residues. Looked up from germline, CDR1 is SGHRS and CDR2 is YFSETQ. CDR3 sequence reads: CASREGANSPLHF. CDR3 DNA sequence: TGCGCCAGCAGGGAAGGGGCTAATTCACCCCTCCACTTT. The variable domain in full, with the rest retrieved from reference TRBV5-1 and TRBJ1-6, is KAGVTQTPRYLIKTRGQQVTLSCSPISGHRSVSWYQQTPGQGLQFLFEYFSETQRNKGNFPGRFSGRQFSNSRSEMNVSTLELGDSALYLCASREGANSPLHFGNGTRLTVT.

This clonotype showed up just a few times. The chain employs TRBV7-9 and TRBJ2-7; no clear D gene. The CDR3 is 16 residues long. Trimming removed 2 bases at V and 5 bases at J, with 19 bases between. Germline V gives CDR1 SEHNR, CDR2 FQNEAQ (reference sequence). CDR3 in amino acids: CASSLIGRAAGDEQYF. CDR3 nucleotide sequence: TGTGCCAGCAGCTTAATAGGTAGGGCGGCTGGAGACGAGCAGTACTTC.

The V call is TRBV6-5, the J call TRBJ2-7; D is undetermined. The V end lost 5 bases, the J end lost 6 bases, and 11 bases lay between the germline ends. In germline, CDR1 is MNHEY, CDR2 SVGAGI. The CDR3 consists of 12 residues. The DNA for the CDR3 is TGTGCCAGCAGTACCCGGCGAGGCGAGCAGTACTTC. Its translation: CASSTRRGEQYF.

The chain joins TRBV4-2 to TRBJ2-3; 7 nucleotides align to TRBD2. The CDR3 sequence is 15 residues long. Trimming removed 0 bases from V and 4 bases from J; junction bases left unmatched: 4. The germline V gene has CDR1 LGHNA and CDR2 YNFKEQ. This CDR3 is CASSQDRLASDTQYF. The CDR3, as DNA: TGTGCCAGCAGCCAAGATCGACTAGCCTCAGATACGCAGTATTTT.

This clonotype was counted only a few times. CDR3 sequence (DNA): TGCGCCAGCAGCTTGGATGTAGCGGGAGGCTACGAGCAGTACTTC. Its translation: CASSLDVAGGYEQYF. The rearrangement links TRBV5-1 to TRBJ2-5, with 10 bases fitting TRBD2. The closer fit of TRBJ2-7 to the DNA end suggests the J call may be wrong. There are 15 residues in the CDR3. Germline assignment: CDR1 SGHRS and CDR2 YFSETQ.

This rearrangement joins TRBV20-1 to TRBJ2-7; 7 nucleotides match TRBD2. Germline CDR1 DFQATT, CDR2 SNEGSKA (reference sequence). With V trimmed by 3 bases and J by 2 bases, 10 bases remained unmatched. The CDR3 extends over 15 amino acids. The DNA for the CDR3 is TGCAGTGCTAGGATTCCGCCTAGCGGAGCCTACGAGCAGTACTTC. It specifies CSARIPPSGAYEQYF.

Many counts were recorded for this clonotype. The chain links TRBV12-3 or TRBV12-4 to TRBJ1-2, with D maybe TRBD1 (5 bases). The CDR3 is made up of 16 amino acids. Between the trimmed V and J ends, which lost 6 bases and 2 bases, there was a span of 19 bases. The CDR3 loop reads CASSNFDSYRNYGYTF. The CDR3 nucleotides are TGTGCCAGCAGCAATTTTGACAGCTACAGAAACTATGGCTACACCTTC.

The chain links TRBV6-1 to TRBJ2-4, with D unresolved. V was clipped by 5 bases and J by 7 bases, with 18 bases between them. From germline, CDR1 is MNHNS and CDR2 SASEGT. The CDR3 runs to 15 residues. CDR3 sequence: CASSSVALVGNIQYF. CDR3 in DNA: TGTGCCAGCAGTTCCGTCGCCCTCGTCGGTAACATTCAGTACTTC.

This chain connects TRBV9 to TRBJ1-5, with 7 bases matching TRBD1. The CDR3 extends over 15 amino acids. Losses at the gene ends were 3 bases for V and 3 bases for J; bases not matched to a gene: 6. Germline assignment: CDR1 SGDLS and CDR2 YYNGEE. The CDR3 spells CASSAEDRFNQPQHF. The DNA of the CDR3 is TGTGCCAGCAGCGCGGAGGACAGGTTCAATCAGCCCCAGCATTTT.

The chain has TRBV6-6 and TRBJ2-5; D not resolved. The end of the DNA is better explained by TRBJ2-7, so the J call may be wrong. The CDR3 runs to 12 residues. The germline CDR1 and CDR2 sequences are MNHNY and SVGAGI (reference sequence). In DNA form, the CDR3 reads TGTGCCAGCAGCCCCTATGAGTACGAGCAGTACTTC. As protein: CASSPYEYEQYF.

A few counts support this clonotype. V is TRBV20-1 and J is TRBJ2-1; 10 bases line up with TRBD2. V gave up 0 bases and J gave up 4 bases; unmatched junction bases: 6. The CDR3 runs to 16 residues. The germline V gene has CDR1 DFQATT and CDR2 SNEGSKA (reference sequence). The CDR3 DNA is TGCAGTGCTAGAGATCTAGCGGGAGCTGGATACAATGAGCAGTTCTTC. This translates into CSARDLAGAGYNEQFF.

This rearrangement joins TRBV20-1 to TRBJ2-1; TRBD2 agrees at 8 bases. The CDR3 extends over 14 amino acids. J lost 6 bases, V lost 5 bases, and 9 bases had no gene match. Germline loops: CDR1 DFQATT, CDR2 SNEGSKA (reference sequence). The CDR3 nucleotides are TGCAGTGCTCCCCCTGCGGGAGGAGGCAATGAGCAGTTCTTC. Its translation is CSAPPAGGGNEQFF.

The rearrangement joins TRBV11-2 to TRBJ2-5; no reliable D call. Germline values: CDR1 SGHAT, CDR2 FQNNGV. V was cut by 2 bases and J by 6 bases, with 13 bases left in between. This CDR3 is built from 14 residues. CDR3 protein: CASSLLFPGKTQYF. Here the CDR3 DNA reads TGTGCCAGCAGCTTATTATTCCCCGGAAAGACCCAGTACTTC. Full variable domain (missing parts from reference TRBV11-2 and TRBJ2-5): EAGVAQSPRYKIIEKRQSVAFWCNPISGHATLYWYQQILGQGPKLLIQFQNNGVVDDSQLPKDRFSAERLKGVDSTLKIQPAKLEDSAVYLCASSLLFPGKTQYFGPGTRLLVL.

V and J are TRBV12-3 or TRBV12-4 and TRBJ1-2; 8 bases line up with TRBD1. After removal of 6 bases from V and 8 bases from J, the junction contained 8 bases not matched to a gene. CDR3 length: 13 residues. CDR3 in DNA: TGTGCCAGCAGCGTGTTACAGGGGGGAGGCTACACCTTC. Amino acid sequence: CASSVLQGGGYTF.

The chain employs TRBV29-1 and TRBJ2-5; D gene ambiguous. The V end lost 5 bases, the J end lost 1 base, and 8 bases lay between the germline ends. The CDR3 spans 12 residues. Germline loops: CDR1 SQVTM, CDR2 ANQGSEA. The CDR3 DNA sequence: TGCAGCGTTCTCAAGGTCCAAGAGACCCAGTACTTC. Its protein is CSVLKVQETQYF.

The genes are TRBV10-3 and TRBJ2-2, with TRBD2 matching over 8 bases. Germline V lookup: CDR1 ENHRY, CDR2 SYGVKD. The ends lost 11 bases at V and 4 bases at J; junction bases unmatched: 9. CDR3 length: 14 residues. CDR3 loop: CASERESGTGELFF. DNA for the CDR3: TGTGCCTCCGAGCGGGAGTCTGGCACCGGGGAGCTGTTTTTT.

This clonotype turned up a few times. The V and J genes are TRBV6-2 or TRBV6-3 and TRBJ2-1, with 9 nucleotides matching TRBD2. The V gene end was trimmed by 0 bases and the J gene end by 7 bases; junction bases not matched to a gene: 13. The CDR3 extends over 18 amino acids. Germline V gives CDR1 MNHEY, CDR2 SVGEGT. In DNA, the CDR3 is TGTGCCAGCAGTTACTCGATAGCGATCGGACTAGCGTGGAATGAGCAGTTCTTC. Translating gives CASSYSIAIGLAWNEQFF.

J is TRBJ2-5 and V is TRBV20-1; 9 nucleotides align to TRBD2. Germline V lookup: CDR1 DFQATT, CDR2 SNEGSKA (reference sequence). The CDR3 has 16 residues. Trimming at V came to 0 bases and at J to 2 bases, leaving 7 bases not matched to a gene. CDR3 sequence reads: CSARDTREGRQETQYF. CDR3 bases: TGCAGTGCTAGAGATACGCGGGAGGGCCGACAAGAGACCCAGTACTTC.

In its sample, this clonotype was seen a few times. The chain combines TRBV7-2 with TRBJ2-7; 9 bases line up with TRBD2. Germline V gene data show CDR1 as SGHTA and CDR2 as FQGNSA. The V segment lost 7 bases and the J segment 3 bases; nucleotides outside the gene matches: 7. The CDR3 is made up of 14 amino acids. In DNA, the CDR3 is TGTGCCAGCAAAACTAGCGGGTTTAGCTACGAGCAGTACTTC. Amino acid sequence: CASKTSGFSYEQYF.

This clonotype has a handful of counts. The chain joins TRBV11-1 to TRBJ2-4; D remains unclear. The J call may be incorrect, as the DNA end agrees better with TRBJ2-7. Germline-derived CDR1 and CDR2 are SGHAT and FQDESV (reference sequence). CDR3 length: 12 residues. CDR3 coding DNA: TGTGCCAGCAGCCAAAGGACCTACGAGCAGTACTTC. Its protein product is CASSQRTYEQYF.

The gene calls are TRBV27 and TRBJ2-4; D is ambiguous. V lost 4 bases to trimming and J lost 6 bases, with 4 bases between them. Germline-derived CDR1 and CDR2 are MNHEY and SMNVEV (reference sequence). CDR3 length: 11 amino acids. The CDR3 spells CASSSGNIQYF. The CDR3 region has the DNA TGTGCCAGCAGTTCGGGAAACATTCAGTACTTC.

The chain has TRBV20-1 and TRBJ2-1; tentative D call: TRBD2 (5 bases). Deletions cut 6 bases from V and 6 bases from J, with 18 bases between. CDR1 DFQATT and CDR2 SNEGSKA come from the germline V gene (reference sequence). The CDR3 is made up of 14 amino acids. CDR3: CSAQGSGEFNEQFF. The CDR3 DNA sequence: TGCAGTGCCCAAGGGAGCGGAGAGTTCAATGAGCAGTTCTTC.